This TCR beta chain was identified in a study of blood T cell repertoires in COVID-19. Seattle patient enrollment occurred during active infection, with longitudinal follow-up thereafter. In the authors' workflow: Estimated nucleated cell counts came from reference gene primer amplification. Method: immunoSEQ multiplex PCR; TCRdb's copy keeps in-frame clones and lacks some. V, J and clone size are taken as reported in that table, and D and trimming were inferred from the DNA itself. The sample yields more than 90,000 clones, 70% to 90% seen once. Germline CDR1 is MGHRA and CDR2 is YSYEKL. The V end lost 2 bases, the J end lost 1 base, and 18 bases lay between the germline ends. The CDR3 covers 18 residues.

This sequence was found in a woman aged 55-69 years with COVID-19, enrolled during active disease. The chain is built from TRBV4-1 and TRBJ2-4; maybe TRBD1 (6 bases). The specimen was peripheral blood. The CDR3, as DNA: TGCGCCAGCAGCCAACGAAACCCCAACAGGGTGGCCAAAAACATTCAGTACTTC. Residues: CASSQRNPNRVAKNIQYF.